The clone carrying this T cell receptor (beta chain) was seen at least ten times. Its antigen is undetermined. Germline V lookup: CDR1 WSHSY, CDR2 SAAADI. Trimming left V 9 bases short and J 0 bases short, with 9 bases between. The CDR3 has 13 residues. This sample stems from a study of CD8+CD57+ T cells in acquired aplastic anemia. Study-level results: Researchers report that around 29 CD8+ CDR3 sequences appeared in both patients and controls.

TCR beta VDJ and CDR3 profiles were obtained from a genomic DNA template. Each CDR3 protein gets one entry after TCRdb re-called the reads with MiXCR. Of 110,000 or so distinct CDR3 sequences in the sample, around half were seen once. The V and J genes are TRBV10-2 and TRBJ1-3; D gene uncertain. This clonotype was obtained from a human donor in good health, serving as a control. Sequencing was performed on sorted CD4+, CD8+, or CD8+CD57+ T cells (not recorded which) from PBMCs. CDR3 loop: CASLVDSGNTIYF. Written as DNA, the CDR3 is TGCGCCAGTCTCGTAGACTCTGGAAACACCATATATTTT.